The clone carrying this T cell receptor beta chain turned up a few times. What it binds is not known. Newly diagnosed patients aged 18 to 65 had hyperthyroidism of under 2 months' duration. The sample is drawn from a study of T cells in Graves' hyperthyroidism and ophthalmopathy. Overall study: Blood from the periphery was taken at initial diagnosis, before any treatment.

Findings of the study overall: A median 6.5 months before onset, the model predicted ophthalmopathy. Blood shared most expanded thyroid clonotypes above 0.001.

Trimming cost V 2 bases and J 6 bases, with 10 bases left between them. The CDR3 has 13 residues. Looked up from germline, CDR1 is SGHDN and CDR2 is FVKESK. RNA transcripts gave rise to amplified TCR beta CDR3 regions. The TCR CDR3 first-round RT-PCR relied on the HTBI primer set. TCRdb ran MiXCR on the multiplex PCR reads and lists one entry per CDR3 protein. The sample contains roughly 840,000 distinct CDR3 sequences, over 35% of which appear only once. The source is a man aged 18 to 35 with Graves' hyperthyroidism. Material for sequencing was blood. This chain joins TRBV14 and TRBJ1-1; D may be TRBD1 (5 bases). The CDR3 nucleotides read TGTGCCAGCAGCCAAAGGGGTATCCCTGAAGCTTTCTTT. This encodes CASSQRGIPEAFF.